This T cell receptor (beta chain) emerged from a study of human T cells and chemical hapten exposure. In the study overall: Diagnoses of alopecia areata, totalis or universalis occurred in mostly female patients.

General study points: More PT1 expanded TCRs went with higher patch test scores.

This clonotype was observed a few times. Its antigen remains unidentified. Within the library, unique molecular identifiers were attached to each individual cDNA molecule. Using its own MiXCR run on the RACE reads, TCRdb lists one record per CDR3 protein. The table has more than 100,000 distinct CDR3 sequences, about 13% seen once; the top ten hold 0.92%. Time point denoted: patch test 1, 2 weeks after DPC sensitization. Treatment meaning: therapeutic diphenylcyclopropenone sensitization with weekly scalp DPC. V dropped 5 bases and J dropped 2; count of bases not matched to a gene: 5. The CDR3 has 14 residues. Germline CDR1 and CDR2: SGHTA and FQGNSA.

The source of this sequence is a man between 18 and 29 years old with alopecia areata. Some clones in this sample may be carry-over from other donors' samples. The input for sequencing was whole blood, taken in connection with sensitization to the hapten diphenylcyclopropenone (DPC). The chain couples TRBV7-2 to TRBJ2-5; 7 nucleotides match TRBD1. The CDR3 region has the DNA TGTGCCAGCAGCCCGTGGACAGGACAAGAGACCCAGTACTTC. Translated, it gives CASSPWTGQETQYF.